This T cell receptor beta chain derives from a study of blood T cell repertoires in COVID-19. Turning to the study itself: PBMCs, B-cell-depleted T cells, or T cells provided the cDNA or gDNA that made up the material.

Residents of about 25 US areas, aged about 18 to 95 years, made up the participants. This clone was observed a single time. V lost 4 bases and J 1 base, leaving 14 bases between the germline ends. The length of the CDR3 is 16 residues. The V gene's germline CDR1 is SGDLS and CDR2 YYNGEE. The data were produced by immunoSEQ multiplex PCR, yet TCRdb's version contains in-frame clones alone and is incomplete. The sample consists of around 400,000 clones, approximately 90% of them appearing once. The TCR comes from a woman aged 40 to 50 who had been exposed to COVID-19. Source material: PBMCs or T cells enriched from blood (not recorded which). This rearrangement joins TRBV9 to TRBJ2-2; TRBD2 might be the D (6 bases). CDR3 residues: CASSPGLAGNTGELFF. In DNA form, the CDR3 reads TGTGCCAGCAGCCCGGGACTGGCGGGGAACACCGGGGAGCTGTTTTTT.